The 2 T cell receptor beta chains listed next were all sequenced from one sample in a study of cytomegalovirus exposure and HLA in healthy donors listed by TCRdb under 2017. Libraries were built with the immunoSEQ multiplex PCR assay. For the multiplex PCR, a mixture combining 60 forward primers for TCR Vbeta segments and 13 reverse primers for TCR Jbeta segments was used. TCRdb mirrors the immuneACCESS table, restricted to in-frame sequences. Some clones are absent from its copies; in checked studies, under half trace to an unresolved V gene, and the reason for the others is unknown. Here the sample has some 150,000 clones; approximately 75% occur a single time. Approximately 1% of the sample is held by the ten biggest clonotypes. The sample consisted of PBMCs. These receptors were obtained from a male donor in good health and CMV-seronegative.

This clone was counted between two and nine times. The chain employs TRBV27 and TRBJ2-1, with a tentative D call TRBD1 (7 bases). This CDR3 spans 15 amino acids. In germline, CDR1 is MNHEY, CDR2 SMNVEV (reference sequence). Trimming shortened V by 5 bases and J by 5 bases, and 16 bases separated the two germline ends. The CDR3 region has the DNA TGTGCCAGCAGTCTCCGACAGGGAGGCCACAATGAGCAGTTCTTC. Protein: CASSLRQGGHNEQFF.

V is TRBV7-8 and J is TRBJ2-5; D call uncertain. Germline V lookup: CDR1 SGHVS, CDR2 FQNEAQ. The V and J ends lost 3 bases and 3 bases respectively, with 11 bases between them. The CDR3 spans 14 residues. This chain's CDR3 is CASSFTQDKETQYF. The DNA of the CDR3 is TGTGCCAGCAGCTTTACCCAGGATAAAGAGACCCAGTACTTC.